Below, 10 T cell receptor beta chains from the same sample are listed, as sequenced in a study of shared clonotypes between healthy human individuals. The repertoire was sequenced with immunoSEQ multiplex PCR; TCRdb's copy has only in-frame clones and lacks some. The sample lists approximately 2.4 million clones, roughly 95% occurring once. Sequencing input: naive CD4+ T cells sorted from blood. Regarding subset: CD45RA+ positively selected. The receptor set was obtained from a man aged 18 to 29 in good health.

The chain recombines TRBV7-8 with TRBJ1-2, with D maybe TRBD1 (6 bases). V lost 1 base and J 4 bases, leaving 16 bases between the germline ends. The CDR3 totals 16 residues. Germline CDR1 reads SGHVS; CDR2 reads FQNEAQ. This CDR3 is CASSLVRGRGGYGYTF. The CDR3 region has the DNA TGTGCCAGCAGCTTAGTGAGGGGGAGGGGAGGCTATGGCTACACCTTC.

The rearrangement joins TRBV28 to TRBJ1-2; 7 bases fit TRBD1. Trimming cost V 2 bases and J 0 bases; bases outside gene matches: 15. The length of the CDR3 is 19 residues. CDR1 and CDR2 from the germline V gene are MDHEN and SYDVKM. The CDR3 nucleotides are TGTGCCAGCAGTTTAGGCAAAACAGGGGCACCTTTTGCTAACTATGGCTACACCTTC. It specifies CASSLGKTGAPFANYGYTF.

This clone was found once. The chain is built from TRBV10-1 and TRBJ1-1, with 10 bases that match TRBD1. The CDR3 runs 14 residues. Germline V CDR1 and CDR2: WNHNN, SYGVQD (reference sequence). Trimming cost V 3 bases and J 5 bases; bases outside gene matches: 3. CDR3 coding DNA: TGCGCCAGCAGTGACGACAGGGGGCTAACTGAAGCTTTCTTT. Protein sequence: CASSDDRGLTEAFF.

The rearrangement uses TRBV4-1 and TRBJ2-7, with D possibly matching TRBD1 (5 bases). Germline V gives CDR1 MGHRA, CDR2 YSYEKL. The CDR3 contains 16 residues. Trimming removed 4 bases at V and 0 bases at J, with 16 bases between. The CDR3: CASSLSQATLSYEQYF. The CDR3 DNA reads TGCGCCAGCAGCCTCTCACAGGCGACCCTCTCCTACGAGCAGTACTTC.

This sequence joins TRBV14 and TRBJ1-1; perhaps TRBD1 as D (5 bases). V was trimmed by 1 base and J by 11 bases, leaving 8 bases between them. This CDR3 is 11 amino acids long. Germline V gene data show CDR1 as SGHDN and CDR2 as FVKESK. The CDR3 coding sequence is TGTGCCAGCAGCCAAGCAGGGCGGGCTTTCTTT. This codes for CASSQAGRAFF.

Regarding this clone: This specimen includes other DNA sequences encoding the same CDR3. The rearrangement links TRBV2 to TRBJ2-7; maybe TRBD1 (5 bases). Trimming shortened V by 4 bases and J by 7 bases, and 11 bases separated the two germline ends. Germline V gene data show CDR1 as SNHLY and CDR2 as FYNNEI. This CDR3 spans 12 amino acids. This CDR3 reads CASSVGRGEQYF. The CDR3 DNA follows: TGTGCCAGCAGTGTCGGAAGGGGTGAGCAGTACTTC.

The V gene is TRBV2, the J gene TRBJ1-2; the match to TRBD1 covers 10 bases. This CDR3 comprises 16 residues. Germline assignment: CDR1 SNHLY and CDR2 FYNNEI. The V and J ends lost 8 bases and 7 bases, in that order; junction bases with no gene match: 16. The CDR3 region is CASHVPGQGIESGYTF. The DNA of the CDR3 is TGTGCCAGCCACGTTCCGGGACAGGGGATAGAGAGTGGCTACACCTTC. Variable domain in full (rest from reference TRBV2 and TRBJ1-2): EPEVTQTPSHQVTQMGQEVILRCVPISNHLYFYWYRQILGQKVEFLVSFYNNEISEKSEIFDDQFSVERPDGSNFTLKIRSTKLEDSAMYFCASHVPGQGIESGYTFGSGTRLTVV.

The gene calls are TRBV30 and TRBJ2-1; a possible D gene is TRBD2 (6 bases). Germline lookup yields CDR1 GTSNPN and CDR2 SVGIG (reference sequence). This CDR3 has 15 residues. Trimming left V 4 bases short and J 1 base short, with 14 bases between. The CDR3 DNA is TGTGCCTGGATACGACCGGGAGCTTCCTACAATGAGCAGTTCTTC. This translates into CAWIRPGASYNEQFF.

The chain couples TRBV30 to TRBJ1-1; no definite D call. Germline V CDR1 and CDR2: GTSNPN, SVGIG (reference sequence). The CDR3 runs to 13 residues. Trimming took 0 bases from V and 8 from J, leaving 13 bases between them. CDR3 sequence: CAWSVQNDAEAFF. DNA of the CDR3: TGTGCCTGGAGTGTACAAAACGACGCAGAAGCTTTCTTT.

This clone was counted once. CDR3 amino acids: CASSFRLGNTEAFF. In nucleotides, the CDR3 is TGTGCCAGCAGCTTTCGATTGGGGAACACTGAAGCTTTCTTT. The chain is built from TRBV7-2 and TRBJ1-1, with D unresolved. Germline values: CDR1 SGHTA, CDR2 FQGNSA. V was pared by 3 bases and J by 1 base, with 9 bases between. This CDR3 has 14 residues.